The clone carrying this T cell receptor (beta chain) was recorded many times. Profiles of TCR beta VDJ and CDR3 were generated from a genomic DNA template. TCRdb called the reads again in MiXCR, with one record for every CDR3 protein. The top ten clones hold about 1.1% of a sample with under 200,000 distinct CDR3 sequences, approximately 43% of them seen once. This record belongs to a study of CD8+CD57+ T cells in acquired aplastic anemia. As for the study in general: DNA recovered from sorted CD4+ and CD8+ cells had a mean of approximately 3 ug.

This CDR3 comprises 15 residues. Trimming stripped 3 bases from V and 2 bases from J, with 14 bases between. Germline lookup yields CDR1 KGHSH and CDR2 LQKENI. The TCR comes from a human donor in good health. Material for sequencing was sorted CD4+, CD8+, or CD8+CD57+ T cells (not recorded which) from PBMCs. J is TRBJ2-7 and V is TRBV18; either TRBD1 or TRBD2 may fit D (5 bases each). CDR3 in amino acids: CASSPGTERPYEQYF. The CDR3 DNA reads as TGTGCCAGCTCACCCGGGACGGAAAGGCCCTACGAGCAGTACTTC.